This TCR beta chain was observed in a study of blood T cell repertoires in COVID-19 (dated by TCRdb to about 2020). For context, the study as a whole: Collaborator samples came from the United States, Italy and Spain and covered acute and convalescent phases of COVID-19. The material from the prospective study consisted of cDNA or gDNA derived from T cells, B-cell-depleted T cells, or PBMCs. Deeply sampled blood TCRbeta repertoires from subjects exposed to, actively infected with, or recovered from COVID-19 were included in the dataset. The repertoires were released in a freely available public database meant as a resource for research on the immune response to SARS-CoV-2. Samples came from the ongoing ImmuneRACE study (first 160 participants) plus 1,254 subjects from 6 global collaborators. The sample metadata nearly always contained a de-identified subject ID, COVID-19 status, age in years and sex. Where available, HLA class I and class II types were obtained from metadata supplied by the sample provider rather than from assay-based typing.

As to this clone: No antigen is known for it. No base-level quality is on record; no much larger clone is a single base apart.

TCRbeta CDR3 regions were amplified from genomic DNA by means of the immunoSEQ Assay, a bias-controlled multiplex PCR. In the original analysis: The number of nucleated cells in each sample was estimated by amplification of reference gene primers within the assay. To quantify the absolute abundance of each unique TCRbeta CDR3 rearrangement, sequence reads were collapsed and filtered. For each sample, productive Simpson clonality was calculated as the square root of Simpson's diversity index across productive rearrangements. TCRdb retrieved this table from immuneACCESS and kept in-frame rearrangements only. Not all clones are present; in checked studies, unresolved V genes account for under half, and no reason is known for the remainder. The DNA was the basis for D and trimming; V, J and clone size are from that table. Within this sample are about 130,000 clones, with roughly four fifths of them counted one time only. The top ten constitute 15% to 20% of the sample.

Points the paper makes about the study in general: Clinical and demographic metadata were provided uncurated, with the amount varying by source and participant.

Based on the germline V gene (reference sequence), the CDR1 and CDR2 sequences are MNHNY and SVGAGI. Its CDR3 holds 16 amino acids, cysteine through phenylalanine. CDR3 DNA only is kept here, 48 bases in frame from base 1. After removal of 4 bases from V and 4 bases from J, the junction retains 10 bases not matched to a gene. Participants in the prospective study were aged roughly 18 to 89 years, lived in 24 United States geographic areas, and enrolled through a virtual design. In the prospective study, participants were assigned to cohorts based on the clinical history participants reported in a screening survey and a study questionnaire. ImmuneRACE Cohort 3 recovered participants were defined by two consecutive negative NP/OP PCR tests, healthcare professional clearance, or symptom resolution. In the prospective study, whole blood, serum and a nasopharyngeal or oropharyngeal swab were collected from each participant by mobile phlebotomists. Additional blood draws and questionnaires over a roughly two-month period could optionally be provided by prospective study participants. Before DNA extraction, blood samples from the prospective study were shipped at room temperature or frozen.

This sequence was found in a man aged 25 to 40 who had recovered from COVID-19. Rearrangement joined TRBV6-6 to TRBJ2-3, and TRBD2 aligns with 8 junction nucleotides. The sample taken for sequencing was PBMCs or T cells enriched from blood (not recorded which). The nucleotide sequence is TGTGCCAGCAGTTGGGAAGCAGCGGGAGCTTCAGATACGCAGTATTTT. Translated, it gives CASSWEAAGASDTQYF.